A single sample is the source of the 5 T cell receptor beta chains below, sequenced in a study of OX40 agonist ivuxolimab in advanced cancers. Only in-frame clones appear in the TCRdb table, and some are missing; sequencing was by immunoSEQ multiplex PCR. The sample includes about 31,000 clones, approximately 87% of them seen just once. The sequenced sample was CD4+ or CD8+ T cells sorted from blood, obtained in a trial of the OX40 agonist ivuxolimab. These receptors came from an adult with an advanced solid tumor such as melanoma, head and neck, liver or kidney cancer.

This rearrangement joins TRBV30 to TRBJ1-2; tentative D call: TRBD1 (6 bases). The germline V gene has CDR1 GTSNPN and CDR2 SVGIG (reference sequence). The CDR3 is 15 residues long. Trimming took off 4 bases at V and 1 base at J, with 16 bases between the two ends. The CDR3 nucleotides are TGTGCCTGGAATAAGTACACAGGGAATAACTATGGCTACACCTTC. This translates into CAWNKYTGNNYGYTF.

This rearrangement joins TRBV21-1 to TRBJ2-6. TRBV21-1 is labeled a pseudogene. The CDR3 has 16 amino acids. This CDR3 reads CASSKETVTGANVLTF. For the CDR3, the DNA is TGTGCCAGCAGCAAAGAGACGGTAACAGGGGCCAACGTCCTGACTTTC.

The chain employs TRBV7-9 and TRBJ1-2; no reliable D call. V shed 5 bases and J shed 1 base, with 11 bases lying between them. The CDR3 runs to 14 residues. CDR1 SEHNR and CDR2 FQNEAQ come from the germline V gene (reference sequence). CDR3 region: CASSPFTDNYGYTF. CDR3 bases: TGTGCCAGCAGCCCCTTTACAGATAACTATGGCTACACCTTC.

The gene calls are TRBV11-2 and TRBJ2-7, with 9 bases fitting TRBD1. V dropped 4 bases and J dropped 5; count of bases not matched to a gene: 9. CDR3 size: 15 residues. CDR1 is SGHAT and CDR2 is FQNNGV in the germline V gene. The CDR3 region has the DNA TGTGCCAGCAGCTCTTTGATTGGGACAGGGAACGAGCAGTACTTC. It encodes CASSSLIGTGNEQYF. The full variable domain, rest sourced from reference TRBV11-2 and TRBJ2-7, is EAGVAQSPRYKIIEKRQSVAFWCNPISGHATLYWYQQILGQGPKLLIQFQNNGVVDDSQLPKDRFSAERLKGVDSTLKIQPAKLEDSAVYLCASSSLIGTGNEQYFGPGTRLTVT.

The chain recombines TRBV4-1 with TRBJ2-7; 8 nucleotides agree with TRBD1. Germline trimming cut 2 bases from V and 0 bases from J; bases unmatched to any gene: 0. Germline V lookup: CDR1 MGHRA, CDR2 YSYEKL. The CDR3 is made up of 14 amino acids. CDR3 amino acids: CASSQQGASYEQYF. The CDR3 DNA reads as TGCGCCAGCAGCCAACAGGGGGCCTCCTACGAGCAGTACTTC.